A selection of T cell receptor beta chains follows, all from one sample in a study of blood T cell repertoires in COVID-19. Repertoires were generated with immunoSEQ multiplex PCR, while TCRdb's copy carries only in-frame clones and drops some. The sample lists 200,000 to 250,000 clones, roughly 86% occurring once. Sequenced: peripheral blood. Receptors were obtained from a woman aged 45 to 65 with COVID-19, enrolled during active disease. The CDR3 runs from the conserved cysteine through the conserved F or W. D genes are given only for firm matches. Where a row states a size, it is once, few, many or the class of an expanded clone; other rows omit it.

cdr3_length d_call clone_size j_call v_call cdr3_aa cdr3_nt
15 NA few TRBJ2-3 TRBV6-4 CASSVGGGVADTQYF TGTGCCAGCAGTGTGGGAGGGGGGGTCGCAGATACGCAGTATTTT
13 TRBD1 once TRBJ2-4 TRBV6-5 CASRTGAKNIQYF TGTGCCAGCAGGACAGGGGCCAAAAACATTCAGTACTTC
15 TRBD2 NA TRBJ2-3 TRBV6-1 CASSEWLTAGDTQYF TGTGCCAGCAGTGAATGGTTGACAGCGGGGGATACGCAGTATTTT
13 NA NA TRBJ1-1 TRBV27 CASSLGANTEAFF TGTGCCAGCAGTTTAGGAGCGAACACTGAAGCTTTCTTT
15 NA few TRBJ1-3 TRBV30 CAWSARRSSGNTIYF TGTGCCTGGAGTGCCAGGCGTAGCTCTGGAAACACCATATATTTT
15 TRBD2 NA TRBJ2-2 TRBV7-6 CASSLVGGTTGELFF TGTGCCAGCAGCTTAGTCGGGGGGACTACCGGGGAGCTGTTTTTT
16 TRBD1 NA TRBJ2-1 TRBV24-1 CATSDYTGQGYNEQFF TGTGCCACCAGTGATTATACGGGACAGGGTTACAATGAGCAGTTCTTC
16 TRBD1 NA TRBJ1-5 TRBV19 CASRSGTGYSNQPQHF TGTGCCAGTAGAAGCGGGACAGGGTATAGCAATCAGCCCCAGCATTTT
12 TRBD1 many TRBJ1-1 TRBV30 CACQTGDTEAFF TGTGCCTGCCAAACAGGGGACACTGAAGCTTTCTTT
12 NA NA TRBJ1-2 TRBV11-3 CASSFGQTGYTF TGTGCCAGCAGCTTCGGACAGACCGGCTACACCTTC
12 TRBD1 NA TRBJ1-6 TRBV2 CARAGTGSPLHF TGTGCCAGAGCCGGGACAGGGTCACCCCTCCACTTT
16 TRBD1 NA TRBJ1-5 TRBV6-5 CASSSQTGGWNKPQHF TGTGCCAGCAGTTCACAGACAGGGGGCTGGAATAAGCCCCAGCATTTT
13 NA NA TRBJ1-4 TRBV19 CASSTSLRGKLFF TGTGCCTCTTCCACGTCGCTTAGGGGAAAACTGTTTTTT
12 NA few TRBJ1-2 TRBV29-1 CSVEDSFGGYTF TGCAGCGTTGAAGATTCCTTCGGGGGCTACACCTTC
15 NA NA TRBJ2-1 TRBV13 CASSGGVSSYNEQFF TGTGCCAGCAGCGGCGGGGTCAGCTCCTACAATGAGCAGTTCTTC
17 NA NA TRBJ2-4 TRBV28 CASSPRSGGGILNIQYF TGTGCCAGCAGCCCCCGGTCGGGGGGCGGGATACTTAACATTCAGTACTTC
14 TRBD1 NA TRBJ1-1 TRBV28 CASSSGGRWAEAFF TGTGCCAGCAGCTCAGGGGGTAGATGGGCTGAAGCTTTCTTT
13 NA NA TRBJ1-2 TRBV6-5 CASRTTGAYGYTF TGTGCCAGCAGGACTACGGGAGCCTATGGCTACACCTTC
14 NA once TRBJ2-3 TRBV9 CASSVVVESDTQYF TGTGCCAGCAGCGTAGTCGTGGAGTCGGATACGCAGTATTTT
16 NA NA TRBJ1-1 TRBV20-1 CSASPRVGIMNTEAFF TGCAGTGCTAGTCCCAGGGTTGGAATCATGAACACTGAAGCTTTCTTT
13 TRBD1 once TRBJ2-7 TRBV5-4 CASSWTGSYEQYF TGTGCCAGCAGCTGGACAGGGTCTTACGAGCAGTACTTC
13 NA NA TRBJ1-6 TRBV28 CATQGSSDSPLHF TGTGCCACCCAGGGGAGTAGCGATTCACCCCTCCACTTT
15 TRBD1 NA TRBJ2-3 TRBV28 CASSSRDRETDTQYF TGTGCCAGCAGTTCCCGGGACAGGGAGACAGATACGCAGTATTTT
14 TRBD2 NA TRBJ2-7 TRBV5-1 CASSPTSGSDEQYF TGCGCCAGCAGCCCGACTAGCGGATCCGACGAGCAGTACTTC
14 NA NA TRBJ1-2 TRBV12-5 CASGLNRVSYGYTF TGTGCTAGTGGTCTGAACAGGGTGTCCTATGGCTACACCTTC
16 NA NA TRBJ2-1 TRBV27 CASSSLTGMGHNEQFF TGTGCCAGCAGTTCACTTACAGGTATGGGTCACAATGAGCAGTTCTTC
17 TRBD1 NA TRBJ2-1 TRBV23-1 CASSRLLTGAANNEQFF TGCGCCAGCAGCCGACTTCTTACAGGGGCAGCAAACAATGAGCAGTTCTTC
14 NA NA TRBJ2-3 TRBV5-1 CASSPEASTDTQYF TGCGCCAGCAGCCCCGAGGCTAGCACAGATACGCAGTATTTT
11 TRBD1 once TRBJ1-2 TRBV6-5 CASSTGGGYTF TGTGCCAGCAGTACAGGGGGCGGCTACACCTTC
13 TRBD1 few TRBJ2-5 TRBV29-1 CSAGSRGQETQYF TGCAGCGCGGGGAGCAGGGGGCAAGAGACCCAGTACTTC
13 NA NA TRBJ1-2 TRBV9 CASGLTDSYGYTF TGTGCCAGCGGACTCACAGACTCATATGGCTACACCTTC
16 TRBD2 NA TRBJ2-3 TRBV13 CASSAEGTSGTDTQYF TGTGCCAGCAGCGCAGAGGGGACTAGCGGCACAGATACGCAGTATTTT
13 NA NA TRBJ2-1 TRBV11-2 CASRQWGENEQFF TGTGCCAGCAGACAATGGGGGGAGAATGAGCAGTTCTTC
16 TRBD1 NA TRBJ1-2 TRBV3-1/TRBV3-2 CASSPPERQGAAGYTF TGTGCCAGCAGCCCACCCGAGCGACAGGGGGCGGCTGGCTACACCTTC
15 NA NA TRBJ2-2 TRBV6-6 CASSFGQTNTGELFF TGTGCCAGCAGTTTCGGACAGACGAACACCGGGGAGCTGTTTTTT
14 TRBD1 NA TRBJ1-1 TRBV19 CASSPRGQNTEAFF TGTGCCAGTAGCCCCAGGGGGCAGAACACTGAAGCTTTCTTT
15 NA NA TRBJ1-1 TRBV10-1 CASSESGKRYTEAFF TGCGCCAGCAGTGAGTCGGGCAAGCGGTACACTGAAGCTTTCTTT
17 NA many TRBJ1-6 TRBV30 CAWSRPPRGARNSPLHF TGTGCCTGGAGCCGCCCCCCCCGGGGAGCAAGAAATTCACCCCTCCACTTT
13 TRBD1 NA TRBJ1-6 TRBV30 CAFGQGSGSPLHF TGTGCCTTCGGACAGGGATCGGGTTCACCCCTCCACTTT
15 TRBD1 NA TRBJ1-2 TRBV27 CASSSTDRVVRGYTF TGTGCCAGCAGTTCTACCGACAGGGTCGTGCGGGGCTACACCTTC
14 NA NA TRBJ2-2 TRBV2 CASTLLRATGELFF TGTGCCAGCACGTTGCTACGCGCCACCGGGGAGCTGTTTTTT